This T cell receptor (beta chain) emerged from a study of STAT3 mutations in large granular lymphocyte leukemia. On the study more broadly: More than half of T-LGLL patients received immunosuppressive therapy. The study, taken as a whole, reports: Some patients had dominant TCR clones larger than their STAT3 mutant burden. Every T-cell large granular lymphocyte leukemia patient had at least one immunodominant TCR beta clonotype. Samples missed the first appearance of the clone. Some patients had persisting codominant clonotypes that could mask small clones.

TCRdb's copy holds only in-frame clones and misses some; the assay was immunoSEQ multiplex PCR. This table has some 15,000 clones, 80% to 95% appearing once. Per the germline V gene, CDR1 is LGHNA and CDR2 is YSLEER. Trimming removed 4 bases at V and 0 bases at J, with 10 bases between. This CDR3 has 15 amino acids. With respect to this clone: What it binds is unknown.

Sequenced: peripheral blood mononuclear cells. This chain links TRBV4-3 with TRBJ1-3; the D is unclear. This clonotype originated in a woman between 50 and 59 years old with T-cell large granular lymphocyte leukemia. Some clones in this sample may be carry-over from other donors' samples. The CDR3 DNA sequence: TGCGCCAGCAGCCCATTAGTGGGCTCTGGAAACACCATATATTTT. It encodes CASSPLVGSGNTIYF.